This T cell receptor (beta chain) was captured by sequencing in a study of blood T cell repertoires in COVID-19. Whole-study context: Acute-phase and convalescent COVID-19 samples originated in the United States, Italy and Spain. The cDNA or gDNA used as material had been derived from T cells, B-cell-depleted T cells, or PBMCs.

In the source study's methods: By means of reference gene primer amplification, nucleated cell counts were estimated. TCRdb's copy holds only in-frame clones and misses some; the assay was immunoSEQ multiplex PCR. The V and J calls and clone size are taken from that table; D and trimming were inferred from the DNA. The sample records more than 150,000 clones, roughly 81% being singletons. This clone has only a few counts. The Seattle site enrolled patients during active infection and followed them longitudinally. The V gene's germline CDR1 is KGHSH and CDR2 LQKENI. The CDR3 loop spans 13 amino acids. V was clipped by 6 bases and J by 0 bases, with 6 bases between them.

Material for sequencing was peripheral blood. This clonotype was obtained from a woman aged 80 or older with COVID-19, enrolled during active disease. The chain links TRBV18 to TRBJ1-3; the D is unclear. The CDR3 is CASSDSSGNTIYF. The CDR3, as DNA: TGTGCCAGCTCGGACTCCTCTGGAAACACCATATATTTT.